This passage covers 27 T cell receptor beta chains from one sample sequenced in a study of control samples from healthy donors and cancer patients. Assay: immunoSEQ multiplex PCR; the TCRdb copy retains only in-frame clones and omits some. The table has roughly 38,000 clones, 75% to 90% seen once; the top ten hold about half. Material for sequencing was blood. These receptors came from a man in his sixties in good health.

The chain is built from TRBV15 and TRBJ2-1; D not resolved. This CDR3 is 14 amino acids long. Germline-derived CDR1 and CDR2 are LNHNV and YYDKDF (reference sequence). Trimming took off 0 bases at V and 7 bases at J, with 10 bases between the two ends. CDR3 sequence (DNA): TGTGCCACCAGCAGAGATCTCTCCCCAAATGAGCAGTTCTTC. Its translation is CATSRDLSPNEQFF.

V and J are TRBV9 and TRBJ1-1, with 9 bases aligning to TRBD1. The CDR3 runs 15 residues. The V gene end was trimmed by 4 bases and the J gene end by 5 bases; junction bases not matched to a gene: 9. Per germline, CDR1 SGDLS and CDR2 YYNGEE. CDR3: CASSLQGAQVTEAFF. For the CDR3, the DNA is TGTGCCAGCAGCTTACAGGGGGCGCAGGTGACTGAAGCTTTCTTT.

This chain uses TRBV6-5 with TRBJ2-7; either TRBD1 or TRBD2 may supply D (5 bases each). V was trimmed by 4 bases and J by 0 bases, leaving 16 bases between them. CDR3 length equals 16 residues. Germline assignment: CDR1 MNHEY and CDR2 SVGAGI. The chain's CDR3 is CASSFSTGRSSYEQYF. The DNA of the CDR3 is TGTGCCAGCAGTTTTTCGACGGGACGGAGCTCCTACGAGCAGTACTTC.

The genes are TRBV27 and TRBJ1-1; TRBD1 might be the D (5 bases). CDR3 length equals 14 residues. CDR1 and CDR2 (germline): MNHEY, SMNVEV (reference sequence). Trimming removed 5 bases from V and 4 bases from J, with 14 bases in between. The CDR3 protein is CASSIGAVGTEAFF. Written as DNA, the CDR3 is TGTGCCAGCAGTATCGGGGCCGTGGGCACTGAAGCTTTCTTT.

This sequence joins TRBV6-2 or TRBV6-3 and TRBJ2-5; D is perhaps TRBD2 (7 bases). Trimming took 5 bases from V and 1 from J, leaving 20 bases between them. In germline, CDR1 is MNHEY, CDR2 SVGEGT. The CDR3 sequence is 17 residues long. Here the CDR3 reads CASSGGGLVASQETQYF. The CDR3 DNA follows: TGTGCCAGCAGTGGGGGGGGGCTAGTCGCCTCCCAAGAGACCCAGTACTTC.

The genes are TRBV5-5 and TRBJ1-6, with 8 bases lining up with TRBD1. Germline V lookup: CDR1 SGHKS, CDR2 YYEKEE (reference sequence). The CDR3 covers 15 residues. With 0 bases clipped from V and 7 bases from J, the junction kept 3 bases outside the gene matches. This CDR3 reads CASSLGTGPNSPLHF. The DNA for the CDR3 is TGTGCCAGCAGCTTGGGGACAGGGCCCAATTCACCCCTCCACTTT.

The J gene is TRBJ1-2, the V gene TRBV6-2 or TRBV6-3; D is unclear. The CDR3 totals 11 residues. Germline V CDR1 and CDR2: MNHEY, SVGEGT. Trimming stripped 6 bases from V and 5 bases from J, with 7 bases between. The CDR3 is CASSPQYGYTF. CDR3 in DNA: TGTGCCAGCAGCCCCCAATATGGCTACACCTTC.

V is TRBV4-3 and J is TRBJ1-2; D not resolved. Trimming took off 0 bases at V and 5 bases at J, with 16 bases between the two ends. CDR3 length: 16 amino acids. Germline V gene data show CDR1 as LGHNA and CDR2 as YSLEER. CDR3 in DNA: TGCGCCAGCAGCCAAGATTTCCCAGCCGTTAGATATGGCTACACCTTC. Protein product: CASSQDFPAVRYGYTF.

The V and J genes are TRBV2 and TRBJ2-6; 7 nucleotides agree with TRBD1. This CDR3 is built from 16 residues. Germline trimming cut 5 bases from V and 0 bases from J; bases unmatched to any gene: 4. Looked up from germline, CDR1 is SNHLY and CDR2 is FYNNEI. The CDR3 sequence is CASSRQGSSGANVLTF. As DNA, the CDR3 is TGTGCCAGCAGTCGACAGGGTTCCTCTGGGGCCAACGTCCTGACTTTC.

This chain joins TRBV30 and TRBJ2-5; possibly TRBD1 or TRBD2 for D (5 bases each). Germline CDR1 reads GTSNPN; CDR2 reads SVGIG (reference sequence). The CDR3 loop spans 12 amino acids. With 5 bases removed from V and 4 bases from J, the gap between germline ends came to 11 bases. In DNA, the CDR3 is TGTGCCTGGTCCCAGAGGGGAGAGACCCAGTACTTC. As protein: CAWSQRGETQYF.

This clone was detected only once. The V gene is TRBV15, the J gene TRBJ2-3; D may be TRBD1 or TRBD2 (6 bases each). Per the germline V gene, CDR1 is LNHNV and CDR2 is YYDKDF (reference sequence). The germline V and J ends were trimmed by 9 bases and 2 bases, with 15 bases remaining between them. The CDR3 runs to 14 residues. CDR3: CATSGGPYTDTQYF. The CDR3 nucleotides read TGTGCCACTTCTGGGGGGCCCTACACAGATACGCAGTATTTT.

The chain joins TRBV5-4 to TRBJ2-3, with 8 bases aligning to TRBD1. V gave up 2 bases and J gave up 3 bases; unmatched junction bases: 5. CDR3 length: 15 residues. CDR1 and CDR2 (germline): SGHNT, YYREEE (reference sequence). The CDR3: CASSFGRGRTDTQYF. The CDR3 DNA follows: TGTGCCAGCAGCTTCGGCAGGGGGCGGACAGATACGCAGTATTTT. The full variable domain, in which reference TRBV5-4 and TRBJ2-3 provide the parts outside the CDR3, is ETGVTQSPTHLIKTRGQQVTLRCSSQSGHNTVSWYQQALGQGPQFIFQYYREEENGRGNFPPRFSGLQFPNYSSELNVNALELDDSALYLCASSFGRGRTDTQYFGPGTRLTVL.

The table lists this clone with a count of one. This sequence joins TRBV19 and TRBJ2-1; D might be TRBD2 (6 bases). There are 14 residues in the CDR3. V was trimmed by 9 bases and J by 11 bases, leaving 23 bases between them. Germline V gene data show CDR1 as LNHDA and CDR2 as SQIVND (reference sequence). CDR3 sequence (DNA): TGTGCCAGCACTGGGCGGGAACCCCCTCAGAAGCAGTTCTTC. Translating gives CASTGREPPQKQFF. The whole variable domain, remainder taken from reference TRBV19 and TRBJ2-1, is DGGITQSPKYLFRKEGQNVTLSCEQNLNHDAMYWYRQDPGQGLRLIYYSQIVNDFQKGDIAEGYSVSREKKESFPLTVTSAQKNPTAFYLCASTGREPPQKQFFGPGTRLTVL.

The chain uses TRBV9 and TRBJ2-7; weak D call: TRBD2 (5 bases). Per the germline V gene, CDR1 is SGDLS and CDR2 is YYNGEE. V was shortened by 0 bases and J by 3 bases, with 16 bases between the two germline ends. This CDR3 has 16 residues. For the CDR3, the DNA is TGTGCCAGCAGCGTAGGAGAGAGCGGCCGAAGCTACGAGCAGTACTTC. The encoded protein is CASSVGESGRSYEQYF.

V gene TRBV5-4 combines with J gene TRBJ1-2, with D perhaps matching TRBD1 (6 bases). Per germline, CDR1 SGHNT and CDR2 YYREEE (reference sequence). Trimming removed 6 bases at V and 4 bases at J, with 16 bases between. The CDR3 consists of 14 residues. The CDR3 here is CASTKGGEGYGYTF. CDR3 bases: TGTGCCAGCACCAAAGGGGGTGAGGGCTATGGCTACACCTTC.

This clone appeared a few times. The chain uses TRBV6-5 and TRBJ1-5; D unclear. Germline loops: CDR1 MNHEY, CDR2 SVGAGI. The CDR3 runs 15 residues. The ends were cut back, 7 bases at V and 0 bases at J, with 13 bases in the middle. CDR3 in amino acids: CASTSSGVSNQPQHF. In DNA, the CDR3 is TGTGCCAGCACCTCTTCTGGCGTTAGCAATCAGCCCCAGCATTTT.

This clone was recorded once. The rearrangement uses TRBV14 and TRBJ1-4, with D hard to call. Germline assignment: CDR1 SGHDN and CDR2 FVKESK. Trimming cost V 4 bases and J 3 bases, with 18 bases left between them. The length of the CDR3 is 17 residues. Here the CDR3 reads CASSLGTFGSANEKLFF. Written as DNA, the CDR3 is TGTGCCAGCAGCCTTGGAACCTTCGGCTCGGCTAATGAAAAACTGTTTTTT.

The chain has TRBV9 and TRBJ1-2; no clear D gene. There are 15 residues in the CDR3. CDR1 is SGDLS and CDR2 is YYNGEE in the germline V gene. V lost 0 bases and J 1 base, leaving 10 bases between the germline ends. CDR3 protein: CASSVGTVNNYGYTF. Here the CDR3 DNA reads TGTGCCAGCAGCGTAGGGACGGTGAATAACTATGGCTACACCTTC.

For the CDR3, the DNA is TGTGCCAGCAGCCGGACAGGGGGTACTAGCACAGATACGCAGTATTTT. Its protein is CASSRTGGTSTDTQYF. This chain connects TRBV3-1 (or the pseudogene TRBV3-2) to TRBJ2-3; 10 nucleotides align to TRBD1. V lost 4 bases and J lost 0; bases outside the gene matches: 4. The CDR3 extends over 16 amino acids. Looked up from germline, CDR1 is LGHDT and CDR2 is YNNKEL (reference sequence).

The CDR3 nucleotides are TGTGCCAGCAGCTTACAGGGAACTAGCAATCAGCCCCAGCATTTT. It codes for CASSLQGTSNQPQHF. The J gene is TRBJ1-5, the V gene TRBV28, with D possibly being TRBD1 (6 bases). V lost 6 bases to trimming and J lost 0 bases, with 12 bases between them. CDR3 length equals 15 residues. Germline loops: CDR1 MDHEN, CDR2 SYDVKM.

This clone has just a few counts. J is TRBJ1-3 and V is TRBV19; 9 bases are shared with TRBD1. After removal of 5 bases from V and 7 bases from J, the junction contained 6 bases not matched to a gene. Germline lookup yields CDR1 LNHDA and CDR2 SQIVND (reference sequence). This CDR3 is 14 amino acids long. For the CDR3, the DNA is TGTGCCAGTAGTGGGACAGGGTACTTGAACACCATATATTTT. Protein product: CASSGTGYLNTIYF.

CDR3 coding DNA: TGTGCCAGTAATGCCGGGACTTCCGCTAACTATGGCTACACCTTC. Translating gives CASNAGTSANYGYTF. The V gene is TRBV19, the J gene TRBJ1-2, with a tentative D call TRBD1 (5 bases). The CDR3 runs to 15 residues. CDR1 LNHDA and CDR2 SQIVND come from the germline V gene (reference sequence). V was clipped by 7 bases and J by 0 bases, with 15 bases between them.

The CDR3 region is CASSLLTSGMGQPQHF. The CDR3 DNA reads TGTGCCAGCAGCTTGCTGACCTCAGGGATGGGACAGCCCCAGCATTTT. V is TRBV6-2 or TRBV6-3 and J is TRBJ1-5; weak D call: TRBD1 (5 bases). V lost 6 bases, J lost 7 bases, and 22 bases lay in between. The CDR3 length is 16 residues. CDR1 is MNHEY and CDR2 is SVGEGT in the germline V gene.

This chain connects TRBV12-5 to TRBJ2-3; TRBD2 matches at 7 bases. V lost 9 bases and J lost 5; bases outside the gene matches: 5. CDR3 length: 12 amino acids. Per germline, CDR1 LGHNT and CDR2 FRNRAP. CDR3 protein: CASLGGGDTQYF. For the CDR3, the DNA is TGTGCTAGCTTGGGGGGGGGAGATACGCAGTATTTT.

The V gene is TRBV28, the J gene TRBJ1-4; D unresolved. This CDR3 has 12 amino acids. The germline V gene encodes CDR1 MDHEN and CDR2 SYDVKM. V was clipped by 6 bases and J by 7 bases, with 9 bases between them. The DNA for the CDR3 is TGTGCCAGCAGCTTCAATTCTGAAAAACTGTTTTTT. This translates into CASSFNSEKLFF.

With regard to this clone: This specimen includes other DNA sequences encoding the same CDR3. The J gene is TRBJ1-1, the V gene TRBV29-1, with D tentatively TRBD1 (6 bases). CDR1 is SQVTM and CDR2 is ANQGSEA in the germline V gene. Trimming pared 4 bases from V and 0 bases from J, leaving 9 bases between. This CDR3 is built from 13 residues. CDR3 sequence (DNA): TGCAGCGTTGTAGGACAGCTGAACACTGAAGCTTTCTTT. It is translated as CSVVGQLNTEAFF.

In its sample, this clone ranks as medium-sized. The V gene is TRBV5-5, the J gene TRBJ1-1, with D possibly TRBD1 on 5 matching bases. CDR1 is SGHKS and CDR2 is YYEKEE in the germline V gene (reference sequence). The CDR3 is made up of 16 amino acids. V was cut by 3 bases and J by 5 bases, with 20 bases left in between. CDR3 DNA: TGTGCCAGCAGCTCGGACGGAGAGGGGAAAAGGACTGAAGCTTTCTTT. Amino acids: CASSSDGEGKRTEAFF.